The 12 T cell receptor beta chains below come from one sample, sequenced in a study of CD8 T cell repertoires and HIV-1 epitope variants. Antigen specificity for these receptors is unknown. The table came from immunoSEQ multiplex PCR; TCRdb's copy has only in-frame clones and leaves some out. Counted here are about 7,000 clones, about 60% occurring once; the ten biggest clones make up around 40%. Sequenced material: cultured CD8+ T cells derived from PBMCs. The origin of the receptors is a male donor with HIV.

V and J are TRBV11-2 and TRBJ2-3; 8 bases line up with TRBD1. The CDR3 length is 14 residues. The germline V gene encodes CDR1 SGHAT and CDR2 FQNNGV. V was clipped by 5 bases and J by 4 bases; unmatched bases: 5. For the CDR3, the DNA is TGTGCCAGCAGCCGACAGGGGACAGCAGATACGCAGTATTTT. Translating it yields CASSRQGTADTQYF.

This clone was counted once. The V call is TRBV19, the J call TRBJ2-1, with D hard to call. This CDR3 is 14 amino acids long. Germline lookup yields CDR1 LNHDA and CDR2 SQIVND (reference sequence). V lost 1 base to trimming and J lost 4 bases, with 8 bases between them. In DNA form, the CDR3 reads TGTGCCAGTAGTATAGCCTCGTATTACAATGAGCAGTTCTTC. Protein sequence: CASSIASYYNEQFF.

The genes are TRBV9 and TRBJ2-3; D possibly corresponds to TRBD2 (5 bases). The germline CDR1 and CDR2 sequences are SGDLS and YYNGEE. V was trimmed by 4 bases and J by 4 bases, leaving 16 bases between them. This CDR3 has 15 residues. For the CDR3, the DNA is TGTGCCAGCAGCCCCTACGGGCTAGCATCAGATACGCAGTATTTT. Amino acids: CASSPYGLASDTQYF.

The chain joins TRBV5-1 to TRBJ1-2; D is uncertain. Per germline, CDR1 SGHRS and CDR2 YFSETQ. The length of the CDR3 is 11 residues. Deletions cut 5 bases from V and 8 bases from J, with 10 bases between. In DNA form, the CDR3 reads TGCGCCAGCAGGGAGGCGGCCGGCTACACCTTC. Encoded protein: CASREAAGYTF.

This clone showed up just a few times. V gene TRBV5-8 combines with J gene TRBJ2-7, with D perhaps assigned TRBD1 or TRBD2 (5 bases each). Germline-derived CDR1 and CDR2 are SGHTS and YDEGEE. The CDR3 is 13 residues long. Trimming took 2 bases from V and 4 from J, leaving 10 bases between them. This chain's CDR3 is CASSFGTVYEQYF. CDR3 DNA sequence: TGTGCCAGCAGCTTTGGGACGGTGTACGAGCAGTACTTC.

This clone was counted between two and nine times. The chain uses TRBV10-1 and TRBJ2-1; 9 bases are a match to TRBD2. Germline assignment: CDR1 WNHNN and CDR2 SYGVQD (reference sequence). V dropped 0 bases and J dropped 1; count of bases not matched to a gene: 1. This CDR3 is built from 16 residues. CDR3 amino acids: CASSESLAGSYNEQFF. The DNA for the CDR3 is TGCGCCAGCAGTGAGTCCCTAGCGGGGTCCTACAATGAGCAGTTCTTC.

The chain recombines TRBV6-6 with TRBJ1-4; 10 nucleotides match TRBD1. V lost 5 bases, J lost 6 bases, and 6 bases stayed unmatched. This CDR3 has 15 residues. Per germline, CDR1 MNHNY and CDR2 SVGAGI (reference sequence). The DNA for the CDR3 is TGTGCCAGCAGTGATTGGACAGGGGGAGATGAAAAACTGTTTTTT. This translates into CASSDWTGGDEKLFF.

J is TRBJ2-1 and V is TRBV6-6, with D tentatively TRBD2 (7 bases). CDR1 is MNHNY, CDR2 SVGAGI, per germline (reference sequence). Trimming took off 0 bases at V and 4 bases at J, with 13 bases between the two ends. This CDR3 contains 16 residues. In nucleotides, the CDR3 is TGTGCCAGCAGTTACTCGAAGGGGGGGCCATACAATGAGCAGTTCTTC. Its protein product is CASSYSKGGPYNEQFF.

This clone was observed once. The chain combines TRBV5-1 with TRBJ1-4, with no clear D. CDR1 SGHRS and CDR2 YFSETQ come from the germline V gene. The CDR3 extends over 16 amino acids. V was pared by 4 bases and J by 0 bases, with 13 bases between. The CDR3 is CASSILGRATNEKLFF. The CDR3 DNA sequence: TGCGCCAGCAGCATTCTGGGAAGAGCAACTAATGAAAAACTGTTTTTT.

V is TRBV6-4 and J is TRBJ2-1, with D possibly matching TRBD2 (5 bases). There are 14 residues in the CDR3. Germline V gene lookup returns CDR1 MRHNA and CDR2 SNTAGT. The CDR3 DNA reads TGTGCAGTTGCCGGGATTAGCTCCTACAATGAGCAGTTCTTC. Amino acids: CAVAGISSYNEQFF.

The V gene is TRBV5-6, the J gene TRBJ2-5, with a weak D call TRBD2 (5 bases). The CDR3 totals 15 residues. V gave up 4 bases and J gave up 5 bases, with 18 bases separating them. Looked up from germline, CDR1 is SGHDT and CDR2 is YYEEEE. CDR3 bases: TGTGCCAGCAGCGTTGGACTGGAAGTGTGGGAGACCCAGTACTTC. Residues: CASSVGLEVWETQYF.

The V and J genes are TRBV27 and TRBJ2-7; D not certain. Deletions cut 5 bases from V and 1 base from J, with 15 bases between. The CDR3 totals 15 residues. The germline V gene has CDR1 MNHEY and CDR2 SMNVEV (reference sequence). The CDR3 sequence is CASSLGLPRSYEQYF. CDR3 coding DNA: TGTGCCAGCAGTCTGGGGTTACCCCGGTCCTACGAGCAGTACTTC.